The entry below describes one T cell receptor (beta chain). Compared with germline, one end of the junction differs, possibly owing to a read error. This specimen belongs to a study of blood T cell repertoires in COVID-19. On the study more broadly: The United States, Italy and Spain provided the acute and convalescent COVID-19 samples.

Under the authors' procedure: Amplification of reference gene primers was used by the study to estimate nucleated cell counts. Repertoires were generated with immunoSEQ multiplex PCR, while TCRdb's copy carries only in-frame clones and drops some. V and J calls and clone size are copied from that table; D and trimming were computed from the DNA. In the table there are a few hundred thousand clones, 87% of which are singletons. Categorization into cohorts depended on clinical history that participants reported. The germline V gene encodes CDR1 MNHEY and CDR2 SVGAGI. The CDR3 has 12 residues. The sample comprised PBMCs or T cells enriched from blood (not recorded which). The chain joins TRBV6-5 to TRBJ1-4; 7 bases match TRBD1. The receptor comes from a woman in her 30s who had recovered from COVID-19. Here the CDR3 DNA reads TGTGCCAGCAGTTCAACCGGGACAGCAACTCATTTT. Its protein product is CASSSTGTATHF.